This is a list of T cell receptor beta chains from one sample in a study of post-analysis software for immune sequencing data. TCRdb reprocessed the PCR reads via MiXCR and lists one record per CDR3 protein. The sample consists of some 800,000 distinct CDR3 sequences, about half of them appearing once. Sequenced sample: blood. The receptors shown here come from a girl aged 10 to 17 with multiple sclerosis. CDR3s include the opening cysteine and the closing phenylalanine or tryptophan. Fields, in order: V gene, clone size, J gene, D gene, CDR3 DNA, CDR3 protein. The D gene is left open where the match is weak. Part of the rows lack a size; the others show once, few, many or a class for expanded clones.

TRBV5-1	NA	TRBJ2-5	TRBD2	TGCGCCAGCAGCGCGACTAGCGGGAGTTCGGAGACCCAGTACTTC	CASSATSGSSETQYF
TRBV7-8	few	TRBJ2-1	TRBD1	TGTGCCAGCAGCGCGACAGGGTGGTACTACAATGAGCAGTTCTTC	CASSATGWYYNEQFF
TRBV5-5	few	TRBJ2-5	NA	TGTGCCAGCAGCTTTTTAAGGGTTGGGGAGACCCAGTACTTC	CASSFLRVGETQYF
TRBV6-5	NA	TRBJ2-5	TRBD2	TGTGCCAGCAGTTATCGACTAGCGGGAGGGCCTAGGGCCGGCCAAGAGACCCAGTACTTC	CASSYRLAGGPRAGQETQYF
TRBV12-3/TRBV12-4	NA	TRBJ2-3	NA	TGTGCCAGCAGTTTAAAGGGTCGGTTAGATACGCAGTATTTT	CASSLKGRLDTQYF
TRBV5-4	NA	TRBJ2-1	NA	TGTGCCAGCAGCTTGGAGGCGGGCAATGAGCAGTTCTTC	CASSLEAGNEQFF
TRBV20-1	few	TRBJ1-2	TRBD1	TGCAGTGCTAGAGATAGGGACAGGGACTTCTATGGCTACACCTTC	CSARDRDRDFYGYTF
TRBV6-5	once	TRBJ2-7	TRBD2	TGTGCCAGTAGTATTAAGTTGTCAGCGGGGGTCTACGAGCAGTACTTC	CASSIKLSAGVYEQYF
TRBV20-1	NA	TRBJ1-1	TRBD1	TGCAGTGCTAGAGATGACGCCAGGGGGCCCTTGGCTGAAGCTTTCTTT	CSARDDARGPLAEAFF
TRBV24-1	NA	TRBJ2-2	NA	TGTGCCACCAGTACCACAGGTGGTTCCGGGGAGCTGTTTTTT	CATSTTGGSGELFF
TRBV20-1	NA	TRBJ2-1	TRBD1	TGCAGTGCCAGGGGGACCAACAATGAGCAGTTCTTC	CSARGTNNEQFF
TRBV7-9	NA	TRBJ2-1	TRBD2	TGTGCCAGCAGCTTATCCCTAAGCGGGGACTACAATGAGCAGTTCTTC	CASSLSLSGDYNEQFF
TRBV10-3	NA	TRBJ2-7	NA	TGTGCCATCAGTGAGAAGGGGGGAGGTAACTACGAGCAGTACTTC	CAISEKGGGNYEQYF
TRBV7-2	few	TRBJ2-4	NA	TGTGCCAGCAGAGCGGAAAACATTCAGTACTTC	CASRAENIQYF
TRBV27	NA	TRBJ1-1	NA	TGTGCCAGCGGGGGGACGCCCGCTGAAGCTTTCTTT	CASGGTPAEAFF
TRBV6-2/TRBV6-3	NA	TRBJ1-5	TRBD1	TGTGCCAGCAGTCCGGACAGGGTCGGGCAGCCCCAGCATTTT	CASSPDRVGQPQHF
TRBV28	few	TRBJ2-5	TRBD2	TGTGCCAGCAGTTTGGGGGTCGGGACGGGAGGCCTGTTGACGACCCAGTACTTC	CASSLGVGTGGLLTTQYF
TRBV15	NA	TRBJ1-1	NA	TGTGCCACCAGCAGAGATCGCGGGGGAGGGACTGAAGCTTTCTTT	CATSRDRGGGTEAFF
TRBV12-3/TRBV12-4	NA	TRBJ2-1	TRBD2	TGTGCCAGCACTATACTAGCGGGGGGGCCAAATGAGCAGTTCTTC	CASTILAGGPNEQFF
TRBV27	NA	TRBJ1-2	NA	TGTGCCAGCAGCTCCTCGGGGGCCCCCTATGGCTACACCTTC	CASSSSGAPYGYTF
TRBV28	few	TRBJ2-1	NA	TGTGCCAGCAGTTTATGGGGGCGGTACAATGAGCAGTTCTTC	CASSLWGRYNEQFF
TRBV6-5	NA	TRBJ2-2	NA	TGTGCCAGCAGTTACTGGGCCTCAACCGGGGAGCTGTTTTTT	CASSYWASTGELFF
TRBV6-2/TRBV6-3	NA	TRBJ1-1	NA	TGTGCCAGCAGTTACTCGAGGGAATCGTACAGGGCAAATGAAGCTTTCTTT	CASSYSRESYRANEAFF
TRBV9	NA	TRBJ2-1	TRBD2	TGTGCCAGCAGCGTAGAAAGACTAGCGGGGAACTTTCGGGGTATCGATGAGCAGTTCTTC	CASSVERLAGNFRGIDEQFF
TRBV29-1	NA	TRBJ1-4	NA	TGCAGCGTTCGAGATGAAAAACTGTTTTTT	CSVRDEKLFF
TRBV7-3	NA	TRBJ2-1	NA	TGTGCCAGCAGCTTAACGGGTAATATGGGGGATCTACCTTACAATGAGCAGTTCTTC	CASSLTGNMGDLPYNEQFF
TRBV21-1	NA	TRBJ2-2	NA	TGTGCCAGCAGCAAAGTGATTCGGGACACCGGGGAGCTGTTTTTT	CASSKVIRDTGELFF
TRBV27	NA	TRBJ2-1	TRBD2	TGTGCCAGCAAGGGAACTAGCGGGATCTACTCCTACAATGAGCAGTTCTTC	CASKGTSGIYSYNEQFF
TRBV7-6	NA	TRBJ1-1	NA	TGTGCCAGCAGCTTACCGGGCAACATGAACACTGAAGCTTTCTTT	CASSLPGNMNTEAFF
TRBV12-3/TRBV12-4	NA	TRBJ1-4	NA	TGTGCCAGCAGTTTAAACACGCCCCGGGAAAAACTGTTTTTT	CASSLNTPREKLFF
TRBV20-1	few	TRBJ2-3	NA	TGCAGTGCTAGAGGGGGGATAGACCTCACAGATACGCAGTATTTT	CSARGGIDLTDTQYF
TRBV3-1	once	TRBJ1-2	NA	TGTGCCAGCAGGCCCGACGGACCTGCCTTCTATGGCTACACCTTC	CASRPDGPAFYGYTF
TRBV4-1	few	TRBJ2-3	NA	TGCGCCAGCAGCCAAGATCGGTCAGGGTACACAGATACGCAGTATTTT	CASSQDRSGYTDTQYF
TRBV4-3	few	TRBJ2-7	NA	TGCGCCAGCAGCCAAGATCTCCCCGGGGGCTCCTACGAGCAGTACTTC	CASSQDLPGGSYEQYF
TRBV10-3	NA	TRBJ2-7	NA	TGTGCCATAAGTACCAGGGGCTACGAGCAGTACTTC	CAISTRGYEQYF
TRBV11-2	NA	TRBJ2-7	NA	TGTGCCAGCAGCAGTTACGGAGCGGGCGGCGAGCAGTACTTC	CASSSYGAGGEQYF
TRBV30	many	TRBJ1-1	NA	TGTGCCTGGAGTGTACCGGGGGGGAACACTGAAGCTTTCTTT	CAWSVPGGNTEAFF
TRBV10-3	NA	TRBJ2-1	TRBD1	TGTGCCATCAGTGAGCCCTACGACAGGGGTCACGATGAGCAGTTCTTC	CAISEPYDRGHDEQFF
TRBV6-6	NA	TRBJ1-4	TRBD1	TGTGCCAGCAGTTACAGACAGGGAGGCGAAAAACTGTTTTTT	CASSYRQGGEKLFF
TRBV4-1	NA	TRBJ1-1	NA	TGCGCCAGCAGCCAAGCCGGGGAGGCTGAAGCTTTCTTT	CASSQAGEAEAFF
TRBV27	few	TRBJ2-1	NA	TGTGCCAGCAGTTTAAACGGATATGAGCAGTTCTTC	CASSLNGYEQFF
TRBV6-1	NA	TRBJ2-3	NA	TGTGCCAGCAGTGTATCCTCCACAGATACGCAGTATTTT	CASSVSSTDTQYF
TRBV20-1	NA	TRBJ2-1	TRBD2	TGCAGTGCTAGTGGGAGGGCCATAAATGAGCAGTTCTTC	CSASGRAINEQFF
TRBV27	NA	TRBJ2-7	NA	TGTGCCAGCAGTTTAGGGCAGAGCCCCTACGAGCAGTACTTC	CASSLGQSPYEQYF
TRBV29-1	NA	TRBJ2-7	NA	TGCAGCGTTGTACCAGGGCCCTACGAGCAGTACTTC	CSVVPGPYEQYF
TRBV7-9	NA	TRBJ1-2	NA	TGTGCCGGCAGCGTATCAGGGATGGATGGCTACACCTTC	CAGSVSGMDGYTF
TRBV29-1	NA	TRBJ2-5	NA	TGCAGCGTACTAGAACCGGGGTTCGCGTACTTC	CSVLEPGFAYF
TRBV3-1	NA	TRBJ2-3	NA	TGTGCCAGCAGCCCCAGGGACTGGTCGCTTACGCAGTATTTT	CASSPRDWSLTQYF